This entry is about one T cell receptor beta chain. The target antigen is unknown. The length of the CDR3 is 13 residues. V shed 2 bases and J 4 bases; nucleotides not matched to a gene: 0. CDR1 ENHRY and CDR2 SYGVKD come from the germline V gene. The sample originates from a study of T cells in Graves' hyperthyroidism and ophthalmopathy. Whole-study findings and limits: Stable hyperthyroidism was separated from ophthalmopathy by a model based on 13 V-J features.

Using RNA transcripts as the source, TCR beta CDR3 regions were amplified. First-round RT-PCR with HTBI primers amplified the TCR CDR3 region. TCRdb re-called the multiplex PCR reads with MiXCR, one entry per CDR3 protein. The table includes about 690,000 distinct CDR3 sequences, 15% to 20% detected once. The chain joins TRBV10-3 to TRBJ2-3; the match to TRBD1 covers 7 bases. The source is a man aged 50-59 years with Graves' hyperthyroidism. The sequencing sample was made of blood. CDR3 in amino acids: CAISEQGADTQYF. CDR3 DNA: TGTGCCATCAGTGAGCAGGGGGCAGATACGCAGTATTTT.